These 28 T cell receptor beta chains originate from one sample sequenced in a study of CD8 T cells in ankylosing spondylitis. Study-wide results and caveats: Made up of eight highly homologous variants, a TCR beta motif appeared characteristic of ankylosing spondylitis blood.

These TCRs are of unknown antigen specificity. TCRdb fed the 5' RACE reads into MiXCR, producing one record per CDR3 protein. The sample contains roughly 300,000 distinct CDR3 sequences, 6.5% to 10% of which appear only once. The source material was blood, either unsorted or a sorted T cell fraction (not recorded which). Receptors were obtained from a male donor with ankylosing spondylitis.

The V gene is TRBV28, the J gene TRBJ1-5; D is ambiguous. CDR1 MDHEN and CDR2 SYDVKM come from the germline V gene. Trimming pared 4 bases from V and 0 bases from J, leaving 10 bases between. The CDR3 is made up of 15 amino acids. In DNA form, the CDR3 reads TGTGCCAGCAGTTCCCAGGTTTATAGCAATCAGCCCCAGCATTTT. Translation: CASSSQVYSNQPQHF. Full variable domain (remainder filled in from reference TRBV28 and TRBJ1-5): DVKVTQSSRYLVKRTGEKVFLECVQDMDHENMFWYRQDPGLGLRLIYFSYDVKMKEKGDIPEGYSVSREKKERFSLILESASTNQTSMYLCASSSQVYSNQPQHFGDGTRLSIL.

V is TRBV28 and J is TRBJ1-4; 9 nucleotides line up with TRBD1. V was clipped by 5 bases and J by 5 bases; unmatched bases: 9. The CDR3 consists of 16 residues. Germline lookup yields CDR1 MDHEN and CDR2 SYDVKM. The CDR3 loop is CASSPPSGTGNEKLFF. The DNA for the CDR3 is TGTGCCAGCAGTCCGCCGTCCGGGACAGGGAATGAAAAACTGTTTTTT.

The chain has TRBV3-1 and TRBJ2-7, with a possible D match to TRBD1 (6 bases). The germline CDR1 and CDR2 sequences are LGHDT and YNNKEL (reference sequence). This CDR3 has 14 residues. Trimming took off 4 bases at V and 3 bases at J, with 13 bases between the two ends. The CDR3 bases are TGTGCCAGCAGCCCGACGACAGGTGGCTACGAGCAGTACTTC. Its translation is CASSPTTGGYEQYF.

J is TRBJ2-7 and V is TRBV6-5; 7 positions match TRBD2. The germline V gene encodes CDR1 MNHEY and CDR2 SVGAGI. The V segment lost 7 bases and the J segment 5 bases; nucleotides outside the gene matches: 11. The CDR3 loop spans 14 amino acids. As DNA, the CDR3 is TGTGCCAGCAATTCACTAGCGCGCGGTCACGAGCAGTACTTC. Encoded protein: CASNSLARGHEQYF.

This clonotype was detected a few times. The rearrangement links TRBV7-9 to TRBJ2-7; 9 nucleotides match TRBD1. Germline assignment: CDR1 SEHNR and CDR2 FQNEAQ (reference sequence). The CDR3 runs 16 residues. V was pared by 3 bases and J by 3 bases, with 9 bases of the junction left unmatched. CDR3 in amino acids: CASSFTTGGDFYEQYF. The CDR3 nucleotides are TGTGCCAGCAGCTTCACCACAGGGGGCGATTTCTACGAGCAGTACTTC.

This chain connects TRBV5-1 to TRBJ1-2; possible D gene TRBD1, 6 bases. The CDR3 contains 14 residues. V was shortened by 0 bases and J by 5 bases, with 11 bases between the two germline ends. CDR1 SGHRS and CDR2 YFSETQ come from the germline V gene. CDR3 nucleotides: TGCGCCAGCAGCTTGGAAGGGGGGAGATATGGCTACACCTTC. Protein sequence: CASSLEGGRYGYTF.

The table lists this clonotype with many counts. CDR3 sequence: CASRDREGAFF. As DNA, the CDR3 is TGTGCCAGCCGGGACAGGGAAGGTGCTTTCTTT. The chain couples TRBV2 to TRBJ1-1; 9 nucleotides agree with TRBD1. The CDR3 runs to 11 residues. The germline CDR1 and CDR2 sequences are SNHLY and FYNNEI. The junction had 6 bases not matched to a gene; V was cut back by 8 bases and J by 11 bases.

The chain links TRBV20-1 to TRBJ2-7; no firm D call. Germline V CDR1 and CDR2: DFQATT, SNEGSKA (reference sequence). Trimming removed 6 bases at V and 0 bases at J, with 6 bases between. The CDR3 is 11 amino acids. CDR3 region: CSADGSYEQYF. In nucleotides, the CDR3 is TGCAGTGCAGACGGCTCCTACGAGCAGTACTTC.

J is TRBJ2-2 and V is TRBV4-1; either TRBD1 or TRBD2 may fit D (5 bases each). The ends were cut back, 4 bases at V and 3 bases at J, with 18 bases in the middle. The CDR3 loop spans 17 amino acids. Germline lookup yields CDR1 MGHRA and CDR2 YSYEKL. The CDR3 DNA reads TGCGCCAGCAGCCCGGCGAGGGGCGCAGGGCACACCGGGGAGCTGTTTTTT. Its protein is CASSPARGAGHTGELFF.

This sequence joins TRBV6-5 and TRBJ2-5, with 12 bases lining up with TRBD2. CDR3 length: 16 residues. Per germline, CDR1 MNHEY and CDR2 SVGAGI. The V segment lost 4 bases and the J segment 6 bases; nucleotides outside the gene matches: 9. The CDR3 here is CASSSTSGSRGKTQYF. CDR3 coding DNA: TGTGCCAGCAGTTCGACTAGCGGGAGTAGGGGAAAGACCCAGTACTTC.

The chain links TRBV9 to TRBJ1-1; the D gene is possibly TRBD1 (5 bases). Trimming shortened V by 0 bases and J by 1 base, and 10 bases separated the two germline ends. CDR3 size: 15 residues. Germline V CDR1 and CDR2: SGDLS, YYNGEE. The CDR3 here is CASSVAGTRNTEAFF. The CDR3 nucleotides read TGTGCCAGCAGCGTAGCCGGGACTCGGAACACTGAAGCTTTCTTT.

This clonotype was seen at least ten times. This chain connects TRBV5-5 to TRBJ2-2, with TRBD2 as a possible D gene (6 bases). CDR1 is SGHKS and CDR2 is YYEKEE in the germline V gene (reference sequence). CDR3 length: 15 amino acids. V was pared by 2 bases and J by 5 bases, with 13 bases between. The CDR3 DNA follows: TGTGCCAGCAGCTTCTTCGGGAGTACGACCGGGGAGCTGTTTTTT. Translated: CASSFFGSTTGELFF.

This CDR3 reads CASSLEAGDGETQYF. The CDR3, as DNA: TGCGCCAGCAGCTTGGAGGCGGGAGATGGGGAGACCCAGTACTTC. The gene calls are TRBV5-1 and TRBJ2-5, with 7 positions matching TRBD2. V lost 0 bases and J lost 5; bases outside the gene matches: 7. CDR3 length: 15 amino acids. The germline CDR1 and CDR2 sequences are SGHRS and YFSETQ.

This clonotype was recorded a few times. The chain employs TRBV29-1 and TRBJ1-5; no clear D gene. V lost 6 bases and J lost 2, with 8 bases in between. Germline CDR1 reads SQVTM; CDR2 reads ANQGSEA. The CDR3 consists of 12 residues. Written as DNA, the CDR3 is TGCAGCGTCAGGACCGGCAATCAGCCCCAGCATTTT. It is translated as CSVRTGNQPQHF.

V is TRBV11-2 and J is TRBJ2-3, with 12 bases that match TRBD2. The V gene's germline CDR1 is SGHAT and CDR2 FQNNGV. The CDR3 has 18 amino acids. V was clipped by 1 base and J by 0 bases; unmatched bases: 5. The CDR3 loop reads CASSLGLAGVPSTDTQYF. As DNA, the CDR3 is TGTGCCAGCAGCTTAGGACTAGCGGGAGTGCCTAGCACAGATACGCAGTATTTT. Combining the CDR3 with reference TRBV11-2 and TRBJ2-3 gives the whole variable domain EAGVAQSPRYKIIEKRQSVAFWCNPISGHATLYWYQQILGQGPKLLIQFQNNGVVDDSQLPKDRFSAERLKGVDSTLKIQPAKLEDSAVYLCASSLGLAGVPSTDTQYFGPGTRLTVL.

This clonotype showed up many times. The V and J genes are TRBV5-6 and TRBJ2-7; TRBD2 matches at 8 bases. V dropped 4 bases and J dropped 1; count of bases not matched to a gene: 10. From germline, CDR1 is SGHDT and CDR2 YYEEEE. The CDR3 contains 16 residues. The DNA for the CDR3 is TGTGCCAGCAGCCCACTGGGACTAGTAGGTTCCTACGAGCAGTACTTC. Its protein product is CASSPLGLVGSYEQYF.

The rearrangement links TRBV27 to TRBJ2-7; TRBD1 aligns across 9 bases. CDR3 length: 14 amino acids. Germline-derived CDR1 and CDR2 are MNHEY and SMNVEV (reference sequence). The V segment lost 6 bases and the J segment 6 bases; nucleotides outside the gene matches: 9. For the CDR3, the DNA is TGTGCCAGCAGCCCCGGGACAGGGATCGGCGAGCAGTACTTC. This encodes CASSPGTGIGEQYF.

This clonotype turned up a few times. This chain joins TRBV11-2 and TRBJ2-7, with 11 bases that match TRBD1. Germline CDR1 and CDR2: SGHAT and FQNNGV. CDR3 length: 18 amino acids. The J segment lost 2 bases and the V segment lost 5 bases, leaving 14 bases of the junction unmatched. CDR3 bases: TGTGCCAGCAGCCCCCCCCCGCTACCGGGACAGGGGGCCTACGAGCAGTACTTC. Its protein product is CASSPPPLPGQGAYEQYF.

This clonotype has a handful of counts. The CDR3 is CASSLWTSANNEQFF. Here the CDR3 DNA reads TGTGCCAGCAGTTTATGGACTAGCGCGAACAATGAGCAGTTCTTC. V gene TRBV27 combines with J gene TRBJ2-1, with TRBD2 matching over 9 bases. Per the germline V gene, CDR1 is MNHEY and CDR2 is SMNVEV (reference sequence). Trimming at V came to 1 base and at J to 5 bases, leaving 3 bases not matched to a gene. CDR3 length: 15 residues.

A few counts support this clonotype. The chain is built from TRBV9 and TRBJ1-1, with a tentative D call TRBD1 (6 bases). Germline loops: CDR1 SGDLS, CDR2 YYNGEE. This CDR3 spans 18 amino acids. V lost 0 bases and J lost 0, with 18 bases in between. The CDR3 sequence is CASSVGGRGLSMNTEAFF. Written as DNA, the CDR3 is TGTGCCAGCAGCGTAGGGGGCAGGGGATTGTCCATGAACACTGAAGCTTTCTTT. The full variable domain, its missing parts supplied by reference TRBV9 and TRBJ1-1, is DSGVTQTPKHLITATGQRVTLRCSPRSGDLSVYWYQQSLDQGLQFLIQYYNGEERAKGNILERFSAQQFPDLHSELNLSSLELGDSALYFCASSVGGRGLSMNTEAFFGQGTRLTVV.

This chain links TRBV14 with TRBJ2-1; 7 nucleotides align to TRBD1. Trimming at V came to 6 bases and at J to 10 bases, leaving 3 bases not matched to a gene. Germline CDR1 reads SGHDN; CDR2 reads FVKESK. This CDR3 comprises 11 residues. The CDR3 spells CASRATGEQFF. The CDR3 DNA is TGTGCCAGCAGGGCGACAGGGGAGCAGTTCTTC.

This clonotype showed up just a few times. V gene TRBV28 combines with J gene TRBJ1-5; no definite D call. Germline V gene data show CDR1 as MDHEN and CDR2 as SYDVKM. V was shortened by 7 bases and J by 5 bases, with 15 bases between the two germline ends. The CDR3 sequence is 14 residues long. CDR3 sequence (DNA): TGTGCCAGCACCACCGCGCGGAGGTATCAGCCCCAGCATTTT. Translation: CASTTARRYQPQHF. Full variable domain (missing parts from reference TRBV28 and TRBJ1-5): DVKVTQSSRYLVKRTGEKVFLECVQDMDHENMFWYRQDPGLGLRLIYFSYDVKMKEKGDIPEGYSVSREKKERFSLILESASTNQTSMYLCASTTARRYQPQHFGDGTRLSIL.

The chain recombines TRBV7-9 with TRBJ1-1, with D uncertain. V lost 8 bases to trimming and J lost 2 bases, with 12 bases between them. Germline CDR1 is SEHNR and CDR2 is FQNEAQ (reference sequence). The CDR3 contains 13 residues. The CDR3 nucleotides read TGTGCCAGCGGGATAGAATTCAACACTGAAGCTTTCTTT. Encoded protein: CASGIEFNTEAFF.

J is TRBJ2-5 and V is TRBV5-1, with TRBD1 matching 8 bases. The germline gives CDR1 SGHRS, CDR2 YFSETQ. The length of the CDR3 is 16 residues. The V and J ends lost 0 bases and 4 bases, in that order; junction bases with no gene match: 8. The DNA for the CDR3 is TGCGCCAGCAGCTTGGCAGCAGGGGGCTTGGGAGAGACCCAGTACTTC. Protein sequence: CASSLAAGGLGETQYF.

The V gene is TRBV12-3 or TRBV12-4, the J gene TRBJ2-3; 8 nucleotides line up with TRBD2. The trim removed 5 bases at V and 2 bases at J, leaving 6 bases unmatched. This CDR3 is built from 15 residues. The CDR3 nucleotides are TGTGCCAGCAGTCTTCAGCGGGGGCACACAGATACGCAGTATTTT. As protein: CASSLQRGHTDTQYF.

The chain couples TRBV5-4 to TRBJ1-2; unclear D gene. Looked up from germline, CDR1 is SGHNT and CDR2 is YYREEE (reference sequence). V dropped 2 bases and J dropped 5 bases, with 4 bases sitting between them. The CDR3 runs 11 residues. CDR3 sequence (DNA): TGTGCCAGCAGCTTTGATTATGGCTACACCTTC. It specifies CASSFDYGYTF.

This clonotype was observed at least ten times. This chain joins TRBV18 and TRBJ2-4, with TRBD1 as a possible D gene (5 bases). Trimming removed 6 bases from V and 12 bases from J, with 15 bases in between. From germline, CDR1 is KGHSH and CDR2 LQKENI. This CDR3 is built from 12 residues. The CDR3 here is CASSPREGAQYF. CDR3 sequence (DNA): TGTGCCAGCTCCCCCAGGGAAGGGGCTCAGTACTTC.

The chain combines TRBV20-1 with TRBJ1-2; 10 positions match TRBD1. This CDR3 comprises 16 residues. CDR1 is DFQATT and CDR2 is SNEGSKA in the germline V gene (reference sequence). V dropped 0 bases and J dropped 4; count of bases not matched to a gene: 8. The CDR3 loop is CSARDPDRGLVYGYTF. The CDR3 region has the DNA TGCAGTGCTAGAGACCCGGACAGGGGGTTGGTCTATGGCTACACCTTC.